In its sample, the clone carrying this TCR beta chain was seen a few times. Its matching antigen is unknown. CDR3 length: 16 residues. V lost 0 bases and J 0 bases, leaving 12 bases between the germline ends. The V gene's germline CDR1 is SGHRS and CDR2 YFSETQ. The sample originates from a study of T cell responses to AZD1222 COVID-19 vaccine. Sequencing used immunoSEQ multiplex PCR; TCRdb keeps in-frame clones, though not all of them. The profile shows approximately 160,000 clones, 92% of them singletons. Study-wide points: Scientists sampled the repertoires only once the peak T cell response had passed. Nearly half of spike-specific TCRs reportedly target unmutated variant regions. The sample set comprised mostly white British donors with more females, and clonal diversity was possibly underestimated.

The input for sequencing was peripheral blood, taken 28 days after the second AZD1222 dose. The sequence came from an adult who received the AZD1222 COVID-19 vaccine. V gene TRBV5-1 combines with J gene TRBJ1-1; maybe TRBD1 (6 bases). Here the CDR3 reads CASSLDREGVNTEAFF. The DNA for the CDR3 is TGCGCCAGCAGCTTGGACCGCGAGGGGGTGAACACTGAAGCTTTCTTT.